This entry lists 4 T cell receptor beta chains sequenced from one sample in a study of blood T cells in healthy people across ages. It was with a sample-barcoded 5' primer and a J-beta primer mix that a second PCR of roughly 7 to 12 cycles was run. MiXCR, run by TCRdb on the 5' RACE reads, gives a single entry per CDR3 protein. The table shows roughly 800,000 distinct CDR3 sequences, with 58% occurring only once. The sequenced sample was blood. The receptors stem from a man aged 25-45 years in good health.

J is TRBJ1-2 and V is TRBV4-3; D remains ambiguous. This CDR3 spans 14 amino acids. Germline assignment: CDR1 LGHNA and CDR2 YSLEER. Trimming took off 0 bases at V and 9 bases at J, with 14 bases between the two ends. The CDR3: CASSQDNGHISYTF. DNA of the CDR3: TGCGCCAGCAGCCAAGATAACGGCCACATAAGCTACACCTTC.

V usage is TRBV6-6 and J usage is TRBJ2-3; D is ambiguous. The CDR3 extends over 17 amino acids. Germline values: CDR1 MNHNY, CDR2 SVGAGI (reference sequence). Deletions cut 0 bases from V and 0 bases from J, with 13 bases between. The CDR3 DNA reads TGTGCCAGCAGTTACTCCGTCGGAACGGGTAGCACAGATACGCAGTATTTT. Translated, it gives CASSYSVGTGSTDTQYF.

The chain carries TRBV20-1 and TRBJ1-5; maybe TRBD1 (5 bases). Germline V gives CDR1 DFQATT, CDR2 SNEGSKA (reference sequence). This CDR3 region has 15 residues. V lost 2 bases to trimming and J lost 0 bases, with 11 bases between them. CDR3 in amino acids: CSARTGSYSNQPQHF. CDR3 DNA sequence: TGCAGTGCTAGAACAGGTTCATATAGCAATCAGCCCCAGCATTTT.

The V call is TRBV27, the J call TRBJ2-7, with TRBD1 matching 9 bases. CDR1 and CDR2 (germline): MNHEY, SMNVEV (reference sequence). J was trimmed by 5 bases and V by 5 bases; bases with no gene match: 7. The CDR3 runs 14 residues. In DNA form, the CDR3 reads TGTGCCAGCAGTCCTTACAGGGGGCCGGACGAGCAGTACTTC. Protein: CASSPYRGPDEQYF.